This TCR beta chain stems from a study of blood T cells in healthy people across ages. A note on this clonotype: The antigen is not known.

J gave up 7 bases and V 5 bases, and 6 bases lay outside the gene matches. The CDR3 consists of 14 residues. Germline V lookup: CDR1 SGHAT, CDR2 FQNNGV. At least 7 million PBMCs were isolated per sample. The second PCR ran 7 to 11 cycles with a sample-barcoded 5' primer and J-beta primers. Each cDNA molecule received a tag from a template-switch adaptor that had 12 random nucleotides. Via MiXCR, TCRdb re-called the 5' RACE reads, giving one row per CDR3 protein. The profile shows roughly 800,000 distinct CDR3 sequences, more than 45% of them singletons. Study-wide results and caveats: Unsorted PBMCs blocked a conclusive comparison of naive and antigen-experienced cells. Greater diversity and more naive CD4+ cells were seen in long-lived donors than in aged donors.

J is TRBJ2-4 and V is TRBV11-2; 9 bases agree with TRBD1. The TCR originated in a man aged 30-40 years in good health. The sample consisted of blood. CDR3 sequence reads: CASSPHRGLNIQYF. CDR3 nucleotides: TGTGCCAGCAGCCCCCACAGGGGGCTGAACATTCAGTACTTC.